This TCR beta chain stems from a study of blood T cell repertoires in COVID-19 (dated by TCRdb to the early 2020s). For the wider study: Collaborator samples came from the United States, Italy and Spain and covered acute and convalescent phases of COVID-19. The material from the prospective study consisted of cDNA or gDNA derived from T cells, B-cell-depleted T cells, or PBMCs. Subjects who had been exposed to COVID-19, were actively infected with it, or had recovered from it provided the deeply sampled blood TCRbeta repertoires that made up the dataset. A freely available public database, intended as a resource for researchers studying the immune response to SARS-CoV-2, is where the repertoires were released. Samples were obtained from the ongoing ImmuneRACE study (first 160 participants) and from over 1,000 subjects provided by 6 global collaborators. Sample metadata almost always included a de-identified subject ID, COVID-19 status, age in years and sex. HLA class I and class II types, where available, came from metadata supplied by the sample provider rather than from assay-based typing.

Whole blood was collected in K2EDTA tubes by collaborating institutions according to the institutions' own protocols. For TCRbeta analysis, collaborator samples were shipped as frozen whole blood, as isolated PBMCs, or as DNA extracted from either sample type. Here is what the overall study found, with its caveats: The quantity of clinical and demographic metadata differed by source and by participant and was supplied without curation.

Sequences MGHDK (CDR1) and SYGVNS (CDR2) are obtained from the germline V gene. Trimming costs V 4 bases and J 4 bases, and their ends lie 13 bases apart. The cysteine opens and the phenylalanine closes a CDR3 of 14 amino acids. Just the 42-base CDR3 DNA is kept, in frame starting at base 1. This clone was counted a single time. This clone's antigen is unknown. It has no much larger one-base neighbor in the sample; base qualities were not kept. The immunoSEQ Assay, a bias-controlled multiplex PCR, was used to amplify TCRbeta CDR3 regions from genomic DNA. The authors processed their data as follows. Within the assay, amplification of reference gene primers was used to estimate how many nucleated cells each sample contained. To quantify the absolute abundance of each unique TCRbeta CDR3 rearrangement, sequence reads were collapsed and filtered. For each sample, productive Simpson clonality was calculated by taking the square root of Simpson's diversity index across productive rearrangements. TCRdb re-hosts the immuneACCESS table, in-frame sequences only. Its copies lack some clones; in the studies checked, an unresolved V gene accounts for under half of them, and the cause for the rest is not known. The D gene and trimming were derived from the DNA, and the V and J assignments and clone size from that table. This sample comprises approximately 210,000 clones, more than 75% of them detected only once. About 4.2% of the sample is held by the ten biggest clonotypes.

The chain was built from TRBV25-1 and TRBJ2-5; the D gene remains uncertain. Sequencing was done on a sample of peripheral blood. This sequence originates from a human donor in a cohort sampled during active COVID-19. In nucleotides, the sequence is TGTGCCAGCAGTGGAAGCTACGGTGGAGAGACCCAGTACTTC. This is translated as CASSGSYGGETQYF.